The 29 T cell receptor beta chains below were found in one sample sequenced in a study of blood T cell repertoires in COVID-19. Using immunoSEQ multiplex PCR, the repertoire was profiled, and TCRdb retains in-frame clones only, with some absent. The sample has approximately 440,000 clones, roughly 87% seen once. Sequencing input: PBMCs or T cells enriched from blood (not recorded which). These receptors all come from a woman under 30 who had recovered from COVID-19.

The genes are TRBV9 and TRBJ1-1, with 8 positions matching TRBD1. This CDR3 contains 16 residues. The ends lost 3 bases at V and 0 bases at J; junction bases unmatched: 7. Germline V gives CDR1 SGDLS, CDR2 YYNGEE. The CDR3 DNA reads TGTGCCAGCAGCGAACAGACAGGGGCCATGAACACTGAAGCTTTCTTT. This encodes CASSEQTGAMNTEAFF. Based on the CDR3 plus reference TRBV9 and TRBJ1-1, the full variable domain is DSGVTQTPKHLITATGQRVTLRCSPRSGDLSVYWYQQSLDQGLQFLIQYYNGEERAKGNILERFSAQQFPDLHSELNLSSLELGDSALYFCASSEQTGAMNTEAFFGQGTRLTVV.

The rearrangement links TRBV3-1 (or the pseudogene TRBV3-2) to TRBJ2-1; D possibly corresponds to TRBD1 (6 bases). The CDR3 is 15 residues long. Trimming shortened V by 5 bases and J by 4 bases, and 15 bases separated the two germline ends. Germline V gene data show CDR1 as LGHDT and CDR2 as YNNKEL (reference sequence). The CDR3 loop is CASSASMGAYNEQFF. The CDR3 DNA sequence: TGTGCCAGCAGCGCCAGTATGGGGGCATACAATGAGCAGTTCTTC.

This chain joins TRBV6-1 and TRBJ1-5, with 9 bases lining up with TRBD1. This CDR3 contains 17 residues. The germline V gene encodes CDR1 MNHNS and CDR2 SASEGT. After removal of 3 bases from V and 0 bases from J, the junction contained 6 bases not matched to a gene. The CDR3 DNA sequence: TGTGCCAGCAGTGATAGGGACAGGGACGTTAGCAATCAGCCCCAGCATTTT. It yields the protein CASSDRDRDVSNQPQHF.

CDR3: CATSRGQFYEQYF. As DNA, the CDR3 is TGTGCCACCAGCAGAGGACAGTTCTACGAGCAGTACTTC. The chain couples TRBV15 to TRBJ2-7; D may be TRBD1 (5 bases). V was clipped by 1 base and J by 3 bases, with 7 bases between them. Germline CDR1 reads LNHNV; CDR2 reads YYDKDF (reference sequence). This CDR3 spans 13 amino acids.

This rearrangement joins TRBV7-9 to TRBJ2-1; 7 bases fit TRBD2. V was clipped by 6 bases and J by 0 bases; unmatched bases: 5. The CDR3 loop spans 15 amino acids. CDR1 SEHNR and CDR2 FQNEAQ come from the germline V gene (reference sequence). CDR3 loop: CASSGEGSSYNEQFF. The CDR3, as DNA: TGTGCCAGCAGTGGGGAGGGCAGCTCCTACAATGAGCAGTTCTTC.

This clone was observed once. This chain joins TRBV27 and TRBJ2-7; 7 bases agree with TRBD1. V lost 5 bases to trimming and J lost 3 bases; unmatched junction nucleotides: 7. Germline V CDR1 and CDR2: MNHEY, SMNVEV (reference sequence). CDR3 length: 14 amino acids. The CDR3 sequence is CASSRVGDSYEQYF. The CDR3 DNA reads as TGTGCCAGCAGTAGGGTGGGGGACAGCTACGAGCAGTACTTC.

The genes are TRBV20-1 and TRBJ2-7, with D possibly TRBD1 on 6 matching bases. CDR1 DFQATT and CDR2 SNEGSKA come from the germline V gene (reference sequence). The CDR3 has 15 residues. Trimming took off 3 bases at V and 2 bases at J, with 17 bases between the two ends. As DNA, the CDR3 is TGCAGTGCTAGTTATGTGGCAGGGGTTACCTACGAGCAGTACTTC. It codes for CSASYVAGVTYEQYF.

The rearrangement uses TRBV19 and TRBJ2-5; 7 nucleotides line up with TRBD2. This CDR3 is built from 15 residues. J lost 1 base, V lost 3 bases, and 5 bases had no gene match. Germline values: CDR1 LNHDA, CDR2 SQIVND (reference sequence). CDR3 coding DNA: TGTGCCAGTAGTATCTCGGGGGGTGGCCAAGAGACCCAGTACTTC. Its protein product is CASSISGGGQETQYF.

The chain couples TRBV7-2 to TRBJ2-2; D unclear. Germline V lookup: CDR1 SGHTA, CDR2 FQGNSA. The CDR3 contains 14 residues. The V end lost 0 bases, the J end lost 10 bases, and 12 bases lay between the germline ends. CDR3 loop: CASSLAPSQAELFF. In DNA, the CDR3 is TGTGCCAGCAGCTTAGCGCCGTCGCAGGCGGAGCTGTTTTTT. The full variable domain, its missing parts supplied by reference TRBV7-2 and TRBJ2-2, is GAGVSQSPSNKVTEKGKDVELRCDPISGHTALYWYRQSLGQGLEFLIYFQGNSAPDKSGLPSDRFSAERTGGSVSTLTIQRTQQEDSAVYLCASSLAPSQAELFFGEGSRLTVL.

This rearrangement joins TRBV19 to TRBJ2-7; 7 bases map to TRBD1. V lost 5 bases and J lost 5; bases outside the gene matches: 9. The CDR3 contains 14 residues. CDR1 is LNHDA and CDR2 is SQIVND in the germline V gene (reference sequence). The CDR3: CASSPRQGTHEQYF. The CDR3 nucleotides read TGTGCCAGTAGTCCCCGACAGGGTACCCACGAGCAGTACTTC.

This chain connects TRBV5-5 to TRBJ1-1, with a possible D match to TRBD1 (5 bases). Germline V gene data show CDR1 as SGHKS and CDR2 as YYEKEE (reference sequence). V shed 5 bases and J shed 1 base, with 9 bases lying between them. CDR3 length: 13 residues. CDR3 nucleotides: TGTGCCAGCAGTCGACAGTCGAACACTGAAGCTTTCTTT. Residues: CASSRQSNTEAFF.

This clone appeared a single time. The chain carries TRBV6-5 and TRBJ2-1; TRBD1 aligns across 8 bases. V shed 4 bases, J shed 3 bases, and the junction held 8 bases outside the gene matches. There are 16 residues in the CDR3. The germline CDR1 and CDR2 sequences are MNHEY and SVGAGI. The CDR3 sequence is CASSSDDRGVYNEQFF. CDR3 sequence (DNA): TGTGCCAGCAGTTCCGATGACAGGGGAGTCTACAATGAGCAGTTCTTC.

This chain joins TRBV5-1 and TRBJ2-3; D call uncertain. The CDR3 is 16 amino acids. V shed 2 bases and J shed 0 bases, with 13 bases lying between them. The V gene's germline CDR1 is SGHRS and CDR2 YFSETQ. This chain's CDR3 is CASSLALRSSTDTQYF. The CDR3 bases are TGCGCCAGCAGCTTAGCGTTGCGATCGAGCACAGATACGCAGTATTTT.

This clone was counted between two and nine times. This CDR3 is also generated by other DNA sequences in the sample. CDR3 sequence: CAWSGTGYGYTF. The CDR3 nucleotides read TGTGCCTGGAGTGGGACAGGGTATGGCTACACCTTC. The V call is TRBV30, the J call TRBJ1-2, with 8 bases aligning to TRBD1. The CDR3 loop spans 12 amino acids. The J segment lost 5 bases and the V segment lost 1 base, leaving 0 bases of the junction unmatched. Per the germline V gene, CDR1 is GTSNPN and CDR2 is SVGIG (reference sequence).

The count of this clone is one. The DNA of the CDR3 is TGTGCCAGCAGTTTACCCCGGACAGGGGAAGTCTACGAGCAGTACTTC. Translated, it gives CASSLPRTGEVYEQYF. The rearrangement links TRBV27 to TRBJ2-7; 9 nucleotides line up with TRBD1. Germline CDR1 is MNHEY and CDR2 is SMNVEV (reference sequence). The CDR3 loop spans 16 amino acids. Trimming at V came to 2 bases and at J to 3 bases, leaving 8 bases not matched to a gene.

In its sample, this clone was seen once. The J gene is TRBJ1-1, the V gene TRBV7-9; D is uncertain. The CDR3 runs 13 residues. Germline CDR1 SEHNR, CDR2 FQNEAQ (reference sequence). V lost 6 bases and J lost 3, with 11 bases in between. In nucleotides, the CDR3 is TGTGCCAGCAGTCGAGACGGGTACACTGAAGCTTTCTTT. Its translation is CASSRDGYTEAFF. Combining the CDR3 with reference TRBV7-9 and TRBJ1-1 gives the whole variable domain DTGVSQNPRHKITKRGQNVTFRCDPISEHNRLYWYRQTLGQGPEFLTYFQNEAQLEKSRLLSDRFSAERPKGSFSTLEIQRTEQGDSAMYLCASSRDGYTEAFFGQGTRLTVV.

This clone was observed at least ten times. The J gene is TRBJ1-2, the V gene TRBV23-1; 7 bases line up with TRBD1. TRBV23-1 is labeled an ORF, and its function is uncertain. This CDR3 has 14 amino acids. V lost 3 bases and J lost 5; bases outside the gene matches: 6. The CDR3 spells CASSQADRVYGYTF. The CDR3 DNA reads TGCGCCAGCAGTCAGGCAGACAGGGTGTATGGCTACACCTTC.

This clone is a singleton in its sample. The genes are TRBV5-3 and TRBJ2-1; 11 bases line up with TRBD2. TRBV5-3 is placed among ORFs of uncertain function. The length of the CDR3 is 18 residues. V was pared by 1 base and J by 0 bases, with 6 bases of the junction left unmatched. The DNA of the CDR3 is TGTGCCAGAAGCTTGATTAGCGGGGGGGACAGCTCCTACAATGAGCAGTTCTTC. Its protein product is CARSLISGGDSSYNEQFF.

This chain joins TRBV6-5 and TRBJ2-3; perhaps TRBD1 as D (5 bases). V was shortened by 0 bases and J by 1 base, with 11 bases between the two germline ends. Per germline, CDR1 MNHEY and CDR2 SVGAGI. CDR3 length equals 16 residues. The CDR3 reads CASSYSSQGGTDTQYF. Here the CDR3 DNA reads TGTGCCAGCAGTTACTCGAGCCAAGGGGGCACAGATACGCAGTATTTT.

The chain is built from TRBV7-2 and TRBJ2-7; 8 nucleotides line up with TRBD2. The J segment lost 4 bases and the V segment lost 5 bases, leaving 7 bases of the junction unmatched. CDR1 SGHTA and CDR2 FQGNSA come from the germline V gene. The CDR3 extends over 14 amino acids. Here the CDR3 DNA reads TGTGCCAGCAGCCCCTCGGGGGGGCTGTACGAGCAGTACTTC. It yields the protein CASSPSGGLYEQYF.

The chain has TRBV7-9 and TRBJ1-1; D unclear. Germline-derived CDR1 and CDR2 are SEHNR and FQNEAQ (reference sequence). V was trimmed by 3 bases and J by 1 base, leaving 6 bases between them. The CDR3 consists of 13 residues. The CDR3 bases are TGTGCCAGCAGCTTCATCAAGAACACTGAAGCTTTCTTT. Translation: CASSFIKNTEAFF.

V and J are TRBV5-6 and TRBJ2-7, with TRBD1 matching over 7 bases. Trimming removed 4 bases from V and 4 bases from J; junction bases left unmatched: 2. Germline CDR1 SGHDT, CDR2 YYEEEE. The CDR3 length is 12 residues. As DNA, the CDR3 is TGTGCCAGCAGCAAGACAGGGTACGAGCAGTACTTC. Encoded protein: CASSKTGYEQYF.

The sample holds a few counts of this clone. J is TRBJ2-7 and V is TRBV10-1; D ambiguous. The CDR3 length is 12 residues. Germline CDR1 WNHNN, CDR2 SYGVQD (reference sequence). V was trimmed by 3 bases and J by 6 bases, leaving 9 bases between them. The CDR3 DNA sequence: TGCGCCAGCAGTGAACCGGAGTCCGAGCAGTACTTC. Translated, it gives CASSEPESEQYF.

The chain couples TRBV6-5 to TRBJ2-5; perhaps TRBD2 as D (5 bases). V lost 6 bases to trimming and J lost 4 bases, with 9 bases between them. Germline V lookup: CDR1 MNHEY, CDR2 SVGAGI. The CDR3 totals 12 residues. The CDR3 protein is CASSHLAETQYF. As DNA, the CDR3 is TGTGCCAGCAGCCACCTAGCAGAGACCCAGTACTTC.

The chain combines TRBV2 with TRBJ1-2, with a tentative D call TRBD1 (5 bases). The germline V and J ends were trimmed by 5 bases and 8 bases, with 24 bases remaining between them. The CDR3 length is 16 residues. Germline V gives CDR1 SNHLY, CDR2 FYNNEI. The DNA of the CDR3 is TGTGCCAGCAGTTGGGGAGGAAGGAGGGGCCTAGCAGGCTACACCTTC. Translated, it gives CASSWGGRRGLAGYTF. The variable domain in full, with the rest retrieved from reference TRBV2 and TRBJ1-2, is EPEVTQTPSHQVTQMGQEVILRCVPISNHLYFYWYRQILGQKVEFLVSFYNNEISEKSEIFDDQFSVERPDGSNFTLKIRSTKLEDSAMYFCASSWGGRRGLAGYTFGSGTRLTVV.

This chain links TRBV6-5 with TRBJ1-1; D gene unclear. The CDR3 has 13 residues. Germline V gives CDR1 MNHEY, CDR2 SVGAGI. Deletions cut 5 bases from V and 1 base from J, with 8 bases between. The CDR3 DNA follows: TGTGCCAGCAGTCGAAACAGGAACACTGAAGCTTTCTTT. It translates to CASSRNRNTEAFF.

This clone was detected once. The chain employs TRBV23-1 and TRBJ1-3, with D hard to call. TRBV23-1 qualifies as an ORF whose function is uncertain. There are 13 residues in the CDR3. With 2 bases removed from V and 4 bases from J, the gap between germline ends came to 6 bases. The CDR3 protein is CASSQKSGNTIYF. The CDR3 coding sequence is TGCGCCAGCAGTCAAAAATCAGGAAACACCATATATTTT.

This chain joins TRBV21-1 and TRBJ2-7; the table's D call TRBD2 went unverified against the DNA. TRBV21-1 is flagged as a pseudogene. This CDR3 has 14 amino acids. The chain's CDR3 is CASSNGAGRYEQYF. For the CDR3, the DNA is TGTGCCAGCAGCAACGGGGCTGGGAGGTACGAGCAGTACTTC.

This sequence joins TRBV5-5 and TRBJ1-3; 9 bases agree with TRBD1. The CDR3 is made up of 13 amino acids. Germline V CDR1 and CDR2: SGHKS, YYEKEE (reference sequence). The V gene end was trimmed by 4 bases and the J gene end by 8 bases; junction bases not matched to a gene: 4. Written as DNA, the CDR3 is TGTGCCAGCAGCCATCGACAGGGGGACACCATATATTTT. It codes for CASSHRQGDTIYF. The complete variable domain, with remaining parts taken from reference TRBV5-5 and TRBJ1-3, reads DAGVTQSPTHLIKTRGQQVTLRCSPISGHKSVSWYQQVLGQGPQFIFQYYEKEERGRGNFPDRFSARQFPNYSSELNVNALLLGDSALYLCASSHRQGDTIYFGEGSWLTVV.